These 5 T cell receptor beta chains came from one sample sequenced in a study of shared clonotypes between healthy human individuals. Assay: immunoSEQ multiplex PCR; the TCRdb copy retains only in-frame clones and omits some. This sample has roughly 1,800,000 clones, with 85% to 95% found just once. Terminally differentiated effector memory CD45RA+ cells were excluded by CCR7 positive selection of CD45RO-negative cells. Sequenced sample: naive CD8+ T cells sorted from blood. These receptors were collected from a man younger than 35 in good health.

The rearrangement uses TRBV30 and TRBJ1-1, with 8 bases aligning to TRBD1. CDR1 is GTSNPN, CDR2 SVGIG, per germline (reference sequence). The trim removed 2 bases at V and 5 bases at J, leaving 10 bases unmatched. The CDR3 has 15 amino acids. The CDR3 sequence: CAWSPKGQGWTEAFF. DNA of the CDR3: TGTGCCTGGAGTCCTAAAGGACAGGGTTGGACTGAAGCTTTCTTT.

V is TRBV7-9 and J is TRBJ1-4, with no clear D. With 6 bases removed from V and 8 bases from J, the gap between germline ends came to 13 bases. This CDR3 has 13 amino acids. Per the germline V gene, CDR1 is SEHNR and CDR2 is FQNEAQ (reference sequence). The CDR3, as DNA: TGTGCCAGCAGAGACCCAACCAGGGAAAAACTGTTTTTT. Amino acids: CASRDPTREKLFF. Full variable domain (missing parts from reference TRBV7-9 and TRBJ1-4): DTGVSQNPRHKITKRGQNVTFRCDPISEHNRLYWYRQTLGQGPEFLTYFQNEAQLEKSRLLSDRFSAERPKGSFSTLEIQRTEQGDSAMYLCASRDPTREKLFFGSGTQLSVL.

The rearrangement joins TRBV9 to TRBJ2-1, with a possible D match to TRBD1 (5 bases). V was pared by 2 bases and J by 8 bases, with 17 bases between. CDR1 and CDR2 (germline): SGDLS, YYNGEE. The CDR3 runs to 15 residues. CDR3 coding DNA: TGTGCCAGCAGCGTGGACAACCCCCCGTTGGATGAGCAGTTCTTC. Protein product: CASSVDNPPLDEQFF.

The chain carries TRBV2 and TRBJ2-1; maybe TRBD1 (6 bases). The CDR3 sequence is 16 residues long. Germline values: CDR1 SNHLY, CDR2 FYNNEI. The V end lost 3 bases, the J end lost 9 bases, and 21 bases lay between the germline ends. DNA for the CDR3: TGTGCCAGCAGTGATGCAGGCCAGGGGAACAAGGGTGAGCAGTTCTTC. Translated: CASSDAGQGNKGEQFF.

The rearrangement uses TRBV7-6 and TRBJ2-1, with TRBD2 as a possible D gene (6 bases). This CDR3 is 13 amino acids long. Germline V gene data show CDR1 as SGHVS and CDR2 as FNYEAQ. Trimming pared 0 bases from V and 10 bases from J, leaving 10 bases between. The CDR3 reads CASSLALEGEQFF. The CDR3 DNA reads as TGTGCCAGCAGCTTAGCCCTGGAGGGGGAGCAGTTCTTC. Using reference TRBV7-6 and TRBJ2-1 for the parts outside the CDR3, the full variable domain is GAGVSQSPRYKVTKRGQDVALRCDPISGHVSLYWYRQALGQGPEFLTYFNYEAQQDKSGLPNDRFSAERPEGSISTLTIQRTEQRDSAMYRCASSLALEGEQFFGPGTRLTVL.